The 21 T cell receptor beta chains below were found in one sample sequenced in a study of human T cells and chemical hapten exposure. One entry per CDR3 protein results from TCRdb running MiXCR on the 5' RACE reads. The sample shows approximately 80,000 distinct CDR3 sequences, around 15% of them seen only once. Unfractionated whole blood was the source from which total RNA was extracted. These receptors all come from a female donor in good health.

The chain carries TRBV6-5 and TRBJ1-1; 9 nucleotides match TRBD1. V dropped 6 bases and J dropped 4; count of bases not matched to a gene: 9. The CDR3 consists of 15 residues. Germline values: CDR1 MNHEY, CDR2 SVGAGI. The CDR3 region has the DNA TGTGCCAGCAGCCTTGGACAGGGGTTTCGCACTGAAGCTTTCTTT. Protein sequence: CASSLGQGFRTEAFF.

Only a few counts were recorded for this clonotype. The chain combines TRBV10-3 with TRBJ1-5; TRBD1 might be the D (5 bases). The V and J ends lost 4 bases and 5 bases respectively, with 12 bases between them. CDR3 length: 14 residues. Per the germline V gene, CDR1 is ENHRY and CDR2 is SYGVKD. The CDR3 DNA reads as TGTGCCATCAGTGTTGACAGTAAAGATCAGCCCCAGCATTTT. This encodes CAISVDSKDQPQHF.

This clonotype was observed many times. The chain links TRBV2 to TRBJ2-7; possible D gene TRBD2, 5 bases. This CDR3 has 10 amino acids. Germline V CDR1 and CDR2: SNHLY, FYNNEI. V was cut by 10 bases and J by 4 bases, with 8 bases left in between. CDR3 loop: CATREYEQYF. The CDR3 nucleotides read TGTGCCACTAGGGAGTACGAGCAGTACTTC.

The chain employs TRBV18 and TRBJ1-4; weak D call: TRBD1 (5 bases). Germline CDR1 reads KGHSH; CDR2 reads LQKENI. V was clipped by 3 bases and J by 8 bases, with 7 bases between them. The CDR3 loop spans 12 amino acids. The CDR3 DNA sequence: TGTGCCAGCTCACCTGACAGCGAAAAACTGTTTTTT. Amino acid sequence: CASSPDSEKLFF.

This clonotype has only a few counts. This rearrangement joins TRBV7-8 to TRBJ1-1, with D hard to call. The CDR3 runs to 15 residues. V lost 5 bases to trimming and J lost 4 bases, with 17 bases between them. Looked up from germline, CDR1 is SGHVS and CDR2 is FQNEAQ. CDR3 nucleotides: TGTGCCAGCAGCCCACTTTCGGGCGAGGGCACTGAAGCTTTCTTT. It translates to CASSPLSGEGTEAFF.

V usage is TRBV5-1 and J usage is TRBJ2-7; 7 positions match TRBD2. The CDR3 is made up of 14 amino acids. Germline CDR1 and CDR2: SGHRS and YFSETQ. With 3 bases clipped from V and 7 bases from J, the junction kept 10 bases outside the gene matches. The CDR3 nucleotides read TGCGCCAGCAGCTGGGGGGGGACCCGTGGTGAGCAGTACTTC. Translated, it gives CASSWGGTRGEQYF.

This clonotype showed up just a few times. V usage is TRBV28 and J usage is TRBJ2-6; TRBD1 matches at 7 bases. This CDR3 has 17 residues. Trimming removed 4 bases from V and 0 bases from J; junction bases left unmatched: 6. CDR1 is MDHEN and CDR2 is SYDVKM in the germline V gene. The CDR3 region is CASSSSGQPSGANVLTF. The CDR3 region has the DNA TGTGCCAGCAGTTCATCGGGACAGCCCTCTGGGGCCAACGTCCTGACTTTC.

There are a few counts of this clonotype. The CDR3 loop is CAWIGENPYTEAFF. CDR3 DNA: TGTGCCTGGATAGGAGAGAACCCATACACTGAAGCTTTCTTT. The chain couples TRBV30 to TRBJ1-1; D unclear. The CDR3 has 14 amino acids. The V gene's germline CDR1 is GTSNPN and CDR2 SVGIG (reference sequence). The V gene lost 4 bases and the J gene lost 3 bases, with 15 bases spanning the gap. The variable domain in full, with the rest retrieved from reference TRBV30 and TRBJ1-1, is SQTIHQWPATLVQPVGSPLSLECTVEGTSNPNLYWYRQAAGRGLQLLFYSVGIGQISSEVPQNLSASRPQDRQFILSSKKLLLSDSGFYLCAWIGENPYTEAFFGQGTRLTVV.

The chain carries TRBV7-2 and TRBJ2-7, with 9 positions matching TRBD2. Germline values: CDR1 SGHTA, CDR2 FQGNSA. Unmatched junction bases numbered 14, after V lost 5 bases and J lost 3 bases. The CDR3 extends over 17 amino acids. CDR3 region: CASSPAGVVAGDYEQYF. The CDR3 DNA sequence: TGTGCCAGCAGCCCAGCGGGGGTCGTAGCGGGGGACTACGAGCAGTACTTC.

This clonotype occurred a few times. As DNA, the CDR3 is TGTGCCAGCAGCTCCTTCCACAGGGCGGGGGACAATAGTGGTGGCTACACCTTC. As protein: CASSSFHRAGDNSGGYTF. This rearrangement joins TRBV7-8 to TRBJ1-2; maybe TRBD1 (6 bases). Germline loops: CDR1 SGHVS, CDR2 FQNEAQ. Deletions cut 4 bases from V and 7 bases from J, with 28 bases between. This CDR3 has 18 residues.

This clonotype was detected only a few times. J is TRBJ2-7 and V is TRBV25-1; 11 bases match TRBD2. The CDR3 is 14 amino acids. The V segment lost 4 bases and the J segment 4 bases; nucleotides outside the gene matches: 3. The germline V gene has CDR1 MGHDK and CDR2 SYGVNS. The CDR3 sequence: CASSAGTSGYEQYF. DNA for the CDR3: TGTGCCAGCAGTGCAGGGACTAGCGGTTACGAGCAGTACTTC.

The chain recombines TRBV7-2 with TRBJ1-6; TRBD1 might be the D (5 bases). Germline V gene sequence: CDR1 SGHTA, CDR2 FQGNSA. The CDR3 runs 15 residues. Trimming took 2 bases from V and 6 from J, leaving 11 bases between them. The CDR3 is CASSLLGGSNSPLHF. The CDR3 nucleotides read TGTGCCAGCAGCTTACTTGGGGGTAGTAATTCACCCCTCCACTTT.

The chain has TRBV4-1 and TRBJ2-3, with 12 bases that match TRBD2. The V gene's germline CDR1 is MGHRA and CDR2 YSYEKL. This CDR3 has 17 residues. Unmatched junction bases numbered 9, after V lost 0 bases and J lost 8 bases. In DNA, the CDR3 is TGCGCCAGCAGCCAAGATTGGGCTAGCGGGGGGGCAGGTACGCAGTATTTT. Translating gives CASSQDWASGGAGTQYF.

V is TRBV6-5 and J is TRBJ1-2; 7 nucleotides agree with TRBD1. The germline V gene encodes CDR1 MNHEY and CDR2 SVGAGI. With 0 bases clipped from V and 6 bases from J, the junction kept 10 bases outside the gene matches. This CDR3 comprises 16 residues. The CDR3 region has the DNA TGTGCCAGCAGTTACTCATCCGGACAGGTGCTTGATGGCTACACCTTC. Its protein product is CASSYSSGQVLDGYTF.

This clonotype came up a few times. The chain carries TRBV12-3 or TRBV12-4 and TRBJ1-2, with 9 bases lining up with TRBD1. The CDR3 runs to 14 residues. J gave up 3 bases and V 6 bases, and 5 bases lay outside the gene matches. In nucleotides, the CDR3 is TGTGCCAGCAGACCACAGGGGGCTTACTATGGCTACACCTTC. Translating gives CASRPQGAYYGYTF.

This chain links TRBV18 with TRBJ2-5; possible D gene TRBD1, 6 bases. V lost 6 bases and J lost 1, with 12 bases in between. Germline V gives CDR1 KGHSH, CDR2 LQKENI. This CDR3 has 14 amino acids. The CDR3 loop is CASSLRTAQETQYF. In nucleotides, the CDR3 is TGTGCCAGCTCCCTTCGGACAGCCCAAGAGACCCAGTACTTC. The complete variable domain, with remaining parts taken from reference TRBV18 and TRBJ2-5, reads NAGVMQNPRHLVRRRGQEARLRCSPMKGHSHVYWYRQLPEEGLKFMVYLQKENIIDESGMPKERFSAEFPKEGPSILRIQQVVRGDSAAYFCASSLRTAQETQYFGPGTRLLVL.

This clonotype was found a few times. J is TRBJ2-5 and V is TRBV30; D not certain. V was shortened by 3 bases and J by 1 base, with 6 bases between the two germline ends. Germline CDR1 GTSNPN, CDR2 SVGIG (reference sequence). This CDR3 is built from 12 residues. The CDR3 spells CAWSTVQETQYF. The CDR3 DNA sequence: TGTGCCTGGAGCACGGTCCAAGAGACCCAGTACTTC.

This sequence joins TRBV21-1 and TRBJ1-1. TRBV21-1 is reported as a pseudogene. There are 12 residues in the CDR3. CDR3 bases: TGTGCCAGCATCAAAAGGTCACCTGAAGCTTTCTTT. Translation: CASIKRSPEAFF.

The chain employs TRBV7-2 and TRBJ2-3; tentatively, D is TRBD2 (6 bases). Germline lookup yields CDR1 SGHTA and CDR2 FQGNSA. V was cut by 0 bases and J by 1 base, with 8 bases left in between. The CDR3 extends over 15 amino acids. The chain's CDR3 is CASSLASGGTDTQYF. CDR3 DNA: TGTGCCAGCAGCTTAGCTAGCGGAGGCACAGATACGCAGTATTTT.

This clonotype was observed a few times. V is TRBV28 and J is TRBJ1-1; D gene ambiguous. Trimming took off 0 bases at V and 5 bases at J, with 13 bases between the two ends. Germline V gene sequence: CDR1 MDHEN, CDR2 SYDVKM. The CDR3 length is 15 residues. The CDR3 DNA is TGTGCCAGCAGTTTATGGCTGGGGAGGAGGACTGAAGCTTTCTTT. Protein: CASSLWLGRRTEAFF.

This clonotype has a handful of counts. The chain recombines TRBV12-3 or TRBV12-4 with TRBJ2-1; perhaps TRBD2 as D (6 bases). This CDR3 region has 17 residues. Between the trimmed V and J ends, which lost 6 bases and 3 bases, there was a span of 21 bases. The CDR3 protein is CASSPQAGLYIYNEQFF. In DNA form, the CDR3 reads TGTGCCAGCAGCCCCCAGGCGGGGCTTTACATCTACAATGAGCAGTTCTTC.